The clone carrying this TCR beta chain was counted between two and nine times. Its antigen is not known. TCRdb processed the 5' RACE reads anew with MiXCR; each CDR3 protein has one entry. This table holds 200,000 to 300,000 distinct CDR3 sequences, approximately 10% found once. The sample is drawn from a study of CD8 T cells in ankylosing spondylitis. Study-level findings and limits: With a CD8+ phenotype, disease-linked clones were relatively rare in peripheral blood.

The ends lost 1 base at V and 4 bases at J; junction bases unmatched: 1. The CDR3 has 14 amino acids. The germline V gene encodes CDR1 MNHNS and CDR2 SASEGT. The specimen was blood, either unsorted or a sorted T cell fraction (not recorded which). The clonotype was recovered from a male donor with ankylosing spondylitis or in good health (not recorded which). The V gene is TRBV6-1, the J gene TRBJ2-1, with 7 bases identical to TRBD2. CDR3 bases: TGTGCCAGCAGTGAAGGGGACTATTACAATGAGCAGTTCTTC. Protein sequence: CASSEGDYYNEQFF.